The 13 T cell receptor beta chains given below trace back to one sample, sequenced in a study of CD8+ T cells in alopecia areata. Sequencing used cDNA as its template, made by extracting RNA and reverse transcribing it. The protocol was immunoSEQ multiplex PCR, while the TCRdb copy is restricted to in-frame clones and leaves out a portion. Of 110,000 to 150,000 clones in the sample, around 82% were seen once. Described treatment: oral pan-JAK inhibitor, 5-10 mg twice daily. This sample comprised CD8+ T cells sorted from blood, obtained at week 4, from a patient treated with tofacitinib. Receptors were obtained from a human donor with alopecia areata.

This chain connects TRBV5-6 to TRBJ1-4; no clear D. The germline V and J ends were trimmed by 6 bases and 14 bases, with 20 bases remaining between them. Per the germline V gene, CDR1 is SGHDT and CDR2 is YYEEEE. The CDR3 is made up of 13 amino acids. DNA for the CDR3: TGTGCCAGCACTCTTCGGGGTTGGGCCCGGCTGTTTTTT. This encodes CASTLRGWARLFF.

The chain couples TRBV11-2 to TRBJ2-3, with D perhaps matching TRBD2 (5 bases). Germline loops: CDR1 SGHAT, CDR2 FQNNGV. Trimming cost V 1 base and J 0 bases, with 11 bases left between them. This CDR3 has 16 residues. The CDR3 bases are TGTGCCAGCAGCTTAGTCAGTTGGAGGAGCACAGATACGCAGTATTTT. Translating it yields CASSLVSWRSTDTQYF.

A single count supports this clone. The chain links TRBV13 to TRBJ1-2; unclear D gene. The CDR3 covers 11 residues. The V gene's germline CDR1 is PRHDT and CDR2 FYEKMQ (reference sequence). Trimming took 5 bases from V and 8 from J, leaving 9 bases between them. The CDR3 reads CASSLAEGYTF. Here the CDR3 DNA reads TGTGCCAGCAGCCTAGCTGAAGGCTACACCTTC.

The count of this clone is one. V usage is TRBV7-9 and J usage is TRBJ2-1; TRBD1 matches 8 bases. Germline V lookup: CDR1 SEHNR, CDR2 FQNEAQ (reference sequence). V lost 3 bases, J lost 3 bases, and 7 bases stayed unmatched. CDR3 length: 16 amino acids. CDR3 sequence (DNA): TGTGCCAGCAGCTTGTCGGACAGGGAAGACTACAATGAGCAGTTCTTC. Translation: CASSLSDREDYNEQFF.

This sequence joins TRBV27 and TRBJ1-1; D is unresolved. V shed 6 bases and J shed 4 bases, with 15 bases lying between them. CDR3 length: 14 amino acids. Germline V lookup: CDR1 MNHEY, CDR2 SMNVEV (reference sequence). The CDR3 loop reads CASSTGWGVTEAFF. The CDR3, as DNA: TGTGCCAGCAGCACCGGATGGGGTGTCACTGAAGCTTTCTTT.

The chain couples TRBV9 to TRBJ2-5, with D unresolved. V was cut by 2 bases and J by 0 bases, with 11 bases left in between. The CDR3 covers 15 residues. CDR1 and CDR2 (germline): SGDLS, YYNGEE. CDR3 bases: TGTGCCAGCAGCGTTCTGGACGGAAACCAAGAGACCCAGTACTTC. Translated: CASSVLDGNQETQYF.

The chain is built from TRBV7-2 and TRBJ2-5; 7 bases line up with TRBD2. The trim removed 0 bases at V and 5 bases at J, leaving 15 bases unmatched. This CDR3 has 18 amino acids. Germline V CDR1 and CDR2: SGHTA, FQGNSA. CDR3 amino acids: CASSLATSARAAEETQYF. The CDR3 DNA reads as TGTGCCAGCAGCTTAGCTACTAGCGCGCGGGCCGCTGAGGAGACCCAGTACTTC.

The chain couples TRBV7-9 to TRBJ2-7; 7 bases agree with TRBD1. With 5 bases clipped from V and 6 bases from J, the junction kept 4 bases outside the gene matches. The CDR3 has 12 residues. Per the germline V gene, CDR1 is SEHNR and CDR2 is FQNEAQ (reference sequence). The CDR3 DNA reads as TGTGCCAGCAGCCTAGGGGGCGCCGAGCAGTACTTC. Residues: CASSLGGAEQYF.

This chain uses TRBV4-1 with TRBJ2-1; possible D gene TRBD1, 6 bases. The V end was cut by 0 bases, the J end by 8 bases, with 8 bases between. This CDR3 has 13 residues. From germline, CDR1 is MGHRA and CDR2 YSYEKL. CDR3 region: CASSQEQGDEQFF. CDR3 sequence (DNA): TGCGCCAGCAGCCAAGAACAGGGTGATGAGCAGTTCTTC.

The J gene is TRBJ2-7, the V gene TRBV2; TRBD1 matches at 8 bases. The ends lost 6 bases at V and 2 bases at J; junction bases unmatched: 3. CDR1 is SNHLY, CDR2 FYNNEI, per germline. The CDR3 has 13 amino acids. The CDR3 DNA is TGTGCCAGCAGGCCGACAGGGGCCTACGAGCAGTACTTC. Its translation: CASRPTGAYEQYF.

This chain joins TRBV5-1 and TRBJ2-7; D is perhaps TRBD2 (6 bases). The germline V gene has CDR1 SGHRS and CDR2 YFSETQ. The V end was cut by 5 bases, the J end by 2 bases, with 11 bases between. CDR3 size: 13 residues. The DNA for the CDR3 is TGCGCCAGCAGTTATGGCGGGGCCTACGAGCAGTACTTC. This encodes CASSYGGAYEQYF.

The CDR3, as DNA: TGTGCCAGCAGTACAGGGACCTACGAGCAGTACTTC. Translation gives CASSTGTYEQYF. V gene TRBV6-5 combines with J gene TRBJ2-7, with D tentatively TRBD1 (6 bases). The CDR3 has 12 residues. The germline V gene encodes CDR1 MNHEY and CDR2 SVGAGI. V gave up 5 bases and J gave up 2 bases, with 7 bases separating them.

V gene TRBV14 combines with J gene TRBJ2-3; the match to TRBD2 covers 8 bases. The CDR3 is 19 amino acids. Trimming removed 3 bases from V and 2 bases from J; junction bases left unmatched: 16. The germline V gene encodes CDR1 SGHDN and CDR2 FVKESK. The CDR3 DNA follows: TGTGCCAGCAGCCAGGGGTTAGCGGGGCGGAGAACCCTCACAGATACGCAGTATTTT. Encoded protein: CASSQGLAGRRTLTDTQYF.